This TCR beta chain was captured by sequencing in a study of blood T cells in healthy people across ages. Overall study: Roughly one uniquely barcoded beta molecule per two T cells was captured.

With a J-beta primer mix and a sample-barcoded 5' primer, a second PCR ran 7 to 11 cycles. Each cDNA was tagged by a template-switch adaptor containing 12 random nucleotides. TCRdb processed the 5' RACE reads anew with MiXCR; each CDR3 protein has one entry. The sample gives about 930,000 distinct CDR3 sequences, about 29% of which show up once; 10% to 13% is in the top ten. V was shortened by 1 base and J by 5 bases, with 14 bases between the two germline ends. CDR1 is MGHRA, CDR2 YSYEKL, per germline. The length of the CDR3 is 15 residues. Of note for this clonotype: A much larger clonotype is one base distant, so this may be a read error.

Separately, the same data were catalogued under a study of T cells of mothers and their children. That paper states: The M1S primer of the second PCR added sample barcodes and 2-4 random nucleotides.

The chain uses TRBV4-1 and TRBJ1-2; no reliable D call. Sequences were obtained from blood. The source is a woman aged 40 to 50 in good health. The CDR3 reads CASSQVRPGGYGYTF. The CDR3 coding sequence is TGCGCCAGCAGCCAAGTGAGGCCGGGAGGATATGGCTACACCTTC.